This T cell receptor beta chain comes out of a study of cytomegalovirus exposure and HLA in healthy donors. The CDR3 totals 13 residues. Germline CDR1 reads SGHVS; CDR2 reads FNYEAQ. Between the trimmed V and J ends, which lost 8 bases and 4 bases, there was a span of 14 bases. The PCR ran on 60 Vbeta and 13 Jbeta primers. Sequencing was performed with immunoSEQ multiplex PCR; in TCRdb, only in-frame clones are kept and a portion is missing. This sample has 120,000 or so clones; 74% occur once, and the top ten carry 5.5% to 7.5%. Study-wide results and caveats: It was taken for granted in presence/absence analyses that sequencing depth across donors was roughly uniform. The authors confirmed in vitro that a few CMV-associated chains were specific for CMV antigens. Highest at DRB1 and lowest at HLA-C, TCR association rates differed among HLA loci in a later analysis. Further analysis was carried out later, and it showed several of the most significant clusters appearing linked to common viral pathogens.

Comments on this clone: The antigen is not known.

The chain couples TRBV7-6 to TRBJ2-5, with D possibly being TRBD2 (5 bases). The specimen was PBMCs. This clonotype originated in a woman between 45 and 65 years old in good health and CMV-seropositive. The CDR3 loop is CASSVAGVETQYF. The DNA of the CDR3 is TGTGCCAGCTCGGTTGCCGGGGTAGAGACCCAGTACTTC. The full variable domain, in which reference TRBV7-6 and TRBJ2-5 provide the parts outside the CDR3, is GAGVSQSPRYKVTKRGQDVALRCDPISGHVSLYWYRQALGQGPEFLTYFNYEAQQDKSGLPNDRFSAERPEGSISTLTIQRTEQRDSAMYRCASSVAGVETQYFGPGTRLLVL.